Below are 18 T cell receptor beta chains sequenced from a single sample in a study of Tregs in tolerant kidney transplant recipients. Assay used: immunoSEQ multiplex PCR; TCRdb lists only in-frame clones, some missing. There are approximately 43,000 clones in the sample; roughly nine tenths occur only once, and around 0.7% lies in the top ten. The sequenced sample consisted of Tregs from blood. The receptors originated from a human donor in good health.

The chain uses TRBV9 and TRBJ2-2; 10 positions match TRBD2. The length of the CDR3 is 15 residues. The ends lost 4 bases at V and 5 bases at J; junction bases unmatched: 5. CDR1 and CDR2 from the germline V gene are SGDLS and YYNGEE. In DNA, the CDR3 is TGTGCCAGCAGCAGTCTAGCGGGAGAAACCGGGGAGCTGTTTTTT. This gives the protein CASSSLAGETGELFF.

The chain recombines TRBV7-3 with TRBJ2-2; the D is unclear. V was trimmed by 5 bases and J by 1 base, leaving 8 bases between them. The CDR3 has 14 residues. CDR1 is SGHTA, CDR2 FQGTGA, per germline. As DNA, the CDR3 is TGTGCCAGCAGCCCTCCCGGGAACACCGGGGAGCTGTTTTTT. Amino acid sequence: CASSPPGNTGELFF. Full variable domain (missing parts from reference TRBV7-3 and TRBJ2-2): GAGVSQTPSNKVTEKGKYVELRCDPISGHTALYWYRQSLGQGPEFLIYFQGTGAADDSGLPNDRFFAVRPEGSVSTLKIQRTERGDSAVYLCASSPPGNTGELFFGEGSRLTVL.

The chain links TRBV19 to TRBJ2-1, with 11 bases fitting TRBD2. Trimming cost V 5 bases and J 8 bases; bases outside gene matches: 2. Germline V lookup: CDR1 LNHDA, CDR2 SQIVND (reference sequence). The CDR3 consists of 13 residues. The CDR3 loop reads CASSLAGGDEQFF. The CDR3 DNA reads TGTGCCAGTAGTCTAGCGGGGGGCGATGAGCAGTTCTTC.

The gene calls are TRBV7-9 and TRBJ2-7; D is perhaps TRBD1 (5 bases). Trimming stripped 5 bases from V and 2 bases from J, with 13 bases between. CDR1 and CDR2 from the germline V gene are SEHNR and FQNEAQ (reference sequence). This CDR3 region has 14 residues. The CDR3 DNA sequence: TGTGCCAGCAGCCCTCAGGGTAGGACCTACGAGCAGTACTTC. It translates to CASSPQGRTYEQYF.

The V call is TRBV11-2, the J call TRBJ2-3, with TRBD2 identical over 8 bases. This CDR3 has 15 residues. With V trimmed by 1 base and J by 9 bases, 9 bases remained unmatched. Germline V gene lookup returns CDR1 SGHAT and CDR2 FQNNGV. CDR3 loop: CASSLAGRAQRTQYF. Written as DNA, the CDR3 is TGTGCCAGCAGCTTAGCCGGGAGGGCCCAGAGGACGCAGTATTTT.

The table lists this clone with a few counts. V is TRBV6-1 and J is TRBJ1-4, with unresolved D. Germline assignment: CDR1 MNHNS and CDR2 SASEGT. V lost 2 bases, J lost 8 bases, and 12 bases lay in between. The CDR3 is 14 residues long. The CDR3 region is CASSERVSWEKLFF. Written as DNA, the CDR3 is TGTGCCAGCAGTGAAAGGGTCAGTTGGGAAAAACTGTTTTTT.

This chain uses TRBV6-1 with TRBJ1-2; unclear D gene. Germline V CDR1 and CDR2: MNHNS, SASEGT. The CDR3 has 11 residues. Trimming cost V 7 bases and J 2 bases, with 5 bases left between them. CDR3 region: CASNGNYGYTF. The CDR3 coding sequence is TGTGCCAGCAACGGCAACTATGGCTACACCTTC.

The J gene is TRBJ1-5, the V gene TRBV19, with TRBD1 matching 8 bases. The CDR3 length is 16 residues. With V trimmed by 2 bases and J by 7 bases, 10 bases remained unmatched. In germline, CDR1 is LNHDA, CDR2 SQIVND (reference sequence). This CDR3 reads CASSIRDRGFRQPQHF. As DNA, the CDR3 is TGTGCCAGTAGTATAAGAGACAGGGGCTTTCGGCAGCCCCAGCATTTT.

The V gene is TRBV9, the J gene TRBJ2-2, with D unclear. The V gene lost 0 bases and the J gene lost 1 base, with 10 bases spanning the gap. The CDR3 spans 16 residues. Germline V lookup: CDR1 SGDLS, CDR2 YYNGEE. DNA of the CDR3: TGTGCCAGCAGCGTAGTGGGCAGAGAGAACACCGGGGAGCTGTTTTTT. Translation: CASSVVGRENTGELFF.

J is TRBJ2-5 and V is TRBV5-1; D call uncertain. Trimming cost V 3 bases and J 7 bases, with 7 bases left between them. Germline V gene sequence: CDR1 SGHRS, CDR2 YFSETQ. This CDR3 is 11 amino acids long. The CDR3 loop is CASSYWVTQYF. In DNA, the CDR3 is TGCGCCAGCAGCTACTGGGTGACCCAGTACTTC. The whole variable domain, filled in from reference TRBV5-1 and TRBJ2-5, reads KAGVTQTPRYLIKTRGQQVTLSCSPISGHRSVSWYQQTPGQGLQFLFEYFSETQRNKGNFPGRFSGRQFSNSRSEMNVSTLELGDSALYLCASSYWVTQYFGPGTRLLVL.

This chain connects TRBV6-4 to TRBJ1-2; perhaps TRBD1 as D (5 bases). Between the trimmed V and J ends, which lost 6 bases and 4 bases, there was a span of 12 bases. This CDR3 is 13 amino acids long. Germline V CDR1 and CDR2: MRHNA, SNTAGT. The CDR3 spells CASSEGLLYGYTF. The CDR3 nucleotides are TGTGCCAGCAGCGAGGGACTCCTCTATGGCTACACCTTC.

This clone appeared a single time. This rearrangement joins TRBV6-1 to TRBJ1-3, with no clear D. Germline V lookup: CDR1 MNHNS, CDR2 SASEGT. CDR3 length: 16 amino acids. V was pared by 4 bases and J by 0 bases, with 13 bases between. The CDR3 reads CASSVSGTGSGNTIYF. The CDR3 DNA follows: TGTGCCAGCAGTGTATCGGGCACGGGCTCTGGAAACACCATATATTTT.

Note on this clone: The sample carries other DNA sequences with the same CDR3. The rearrangement uses TRBV29-1 and TRBJ1-2, with TRBD1 as a possible D gene (6 bases). CDR3 size: 12 residues. The germline gives CDR1 SQVTM, CDR2 ANQGSEA. V was trimmed by 3 bases and J by 4 bases, leaving 9 bases between them. CDR3 protein: CSVERGSYGYTF. Here the CDR3 DNA reads TGCAGCGTTGAGAGGGGGAGCTATGGCTACACCTTC.

The chain is built from TRBV5-1 and TRBJ2-7, with 8 bases that match TRBD2. Germline V CDR1 and CDR2: SGHRS, YFSETQ. The junction had 9 bases not matched to a gene; V was cut back by 0 bases and J by 4 bases. This CDR3 has 16 residues. CDR3 sequence reads: CASSLAGGDTLYEQYF. The CDR3 bases are TGCGCCAGCAGCTTGGCCGGGGGGGACACCTTATACGAGCAGTACTTC. Looking up the rest from reference TRBV5-1 and TRBJ2-7 gives the full variable domain: KAGVTQTPRYLIKTRGQQVTLSCSPISGHRSVSWYQQTPGQGLQFLFEYFSETQRNKGNFPGRFSGRQFSNSRSEMNVSTLELGDSALYLCASSLAGGDTLYEQYFGPGTRLTVT.

The chain links TRBV5-4 to TRBJ2-3; D gene uncertain. The CDR3 runs 13 residues. The germline V gene has CDR1 SGHNT and CDR2 YYREEE (reference sequence). Trimming took off 4 bases at V and 2 bases at J, with 8 bases between the two ends. The CDR3 spells CASSRASTDTQYF. CDR3 DNA sequence: TGTGCCAGCAGCCGGGCGTCCACAGATACGCAGTATTTT.

This chain connects TRBV9 to TRBJ2-2; perhaps TRBD1 as D (6 bases). The CDR3 covers 15 residues. V was pared by 3 bases and J by 2 bases, with 11 bases between. Germline loops: CDR1 SGDLS, CDR2 YYNGEE. In DNA, the CDR3 is TGTGCCAGCAGCGCCAGACAGGTCAACACCGGGGAGCTGTTTTTT. It codes for CASSARQVNTGELFF. Full variable domain (outside the CDR3, taken from reference TRBV9 and TRBJ2-2): DSGVTQTPKHLITATGQRVTLRCSPRSGDLSVYWYQQSLDQGLQFLIQYYNGEERAKGNILERFSAQQFPDLHSELNLSSLELGDSALYFCASSARQVNTGELFFGEGSRLTVL.

The chain is built from TRBV4-1 and TRBJ2-2; 7 nucleotides align to TRBD1. Per germline, CDR1 MGHRA and CDR2 YSYEKL. V dropped 5 bases and J dropped 6; count of bases not matched to a gene: 9. This CDR3 region has 15 residues. The CDR3 sequence is CASSRNTGVAGELFF. Written as DNA, the CDR3 is TGCGCCAGCAGCAGAAATACAGGGGTGGCCGGGGAGCTGTTTTTT.

The chain carries TRBV6-5 and TRBJ1-2, with TRBD1 identical over 7 bases. The germline V gene has CDR1 MNHEY and CDR2 SVGAGI. The CDR3 covers 14 residues. With 4 bases clipped from V and 8 bases from J, the junction kept 10 bases outside the gene matches. As DNA, the CDR3 is TGTGCCAGCAGTTTTGACAGGGATACGGGGGGCTACACCTTC. Translating it yields CASSFDRDTGGYTF.